A selection of T cell receptor beta chains follows, all from one sample in a study of cytomegalovirus exposure and HLA in healthy donors. The data were produced by immunoSEQ multiplex PCR, yet TCRdb's version contains in-frame clones alone and is incomplete. This sample's table reports about 65,000 clones. The material sequenced was PBMCs. All receptors derive from a boy between 10 and 17 years old in good health and CMV-seronegative. The CDR3 runs from the conserved cysteine through the conserved F or W. Fields, in order: D gene, CDR3 length, J gene, V gene, CDR3 DNA, CDR3 protein. The D gene is left open where the match is weak.

>-|12|TRBJ2-5|TRBV28
TGTGCCAGCAGTTATTTACAAGAGACCCAGTACTTC
CASSYLQETQYF
>TRBD2|15|TRBJ2-7|TRBV5-4
TGTGCCAGCAGCTTGGCTGGCGGGAGGGCCGACGAGCAGTACTTC
CASSLAGGRADEQYF
>-|14|TRBJ2-7|TRBV29-1
TGCAGCGTTGGGGACTTGGCCCTTAACTACGAGCAGTACTTC
CSVGDLALNYEQYF
>-|15|TRBJ1-5|TRBV2
TGTGCCAGCAGGGTGGGGGAAGGGGGAGTGCAGCCCCAGCATTTT
CASRVGEGGVQPQHF
>-|15|TRBJ1-2|TRBV7-2
TGTGCCAGCAGCTTAGATGGCGGGCTCCGGTGGGGCTACACCTTC
CASSLDGGLRWGYTF
>-|17|TRBJ2-2|TRBV5-6
TGTGCCAGCAGCTTTCATCCACTAGCCCGGCGGACCGGGGAGCTGTTTTTT
CASSFHPLARRTGELFF
>-|15|TRBJ1-4|TRBV5-1
TGCGCCAGCAGCTTGGGGGGGGCAACTAATGAAAAACTGTTTTTT
CASSLGGATNEKLFF
>TRBD2|17|TRBJ2-2|TRBV5-1
TGCGCCAGCAGCCTGGGGGGACTAGCGATGAACACCGGGGAGCTGTTTTTT
CASSLGGLAMNTGELFF
>-|16|TRBJ2-2|TRBV14
TGTGCCAGCAGCCGCAGAAACCAGGGTTCCCCCGGGGAGCTGTTTTTT
CASSRRNQGSPGELFF
>TRBD1|14|TRBJ1-2|TRBV18
TGTGCCAGCTCACCAAGCAGGACAGGGTATGGCTACACCTTC
CASSPSRTGYGYTF
>-|17|TRBJ1-4|TRBV19
TGTGCCAGTAGTATCAATGACCCGGACAGTGGGACTGAAAAACTGTTTTTT
CASSINDPDSGTEKLFF
>TRBD1|16|TRBJ1-5|TRBV15
TGTGCCACCAGCAGAGCGGGACAGCTCCAGAGGCAGCCCCAGCATTTT
CATSRAGQLQRQPQHF
>TRBD1|12|TRBJ1-5|TRBV30
TGTGCATGGGACAGGGGCAATCAGCCCCAGCATTTT
CAWDRGNQPQHF
>-|14|TRBJ1-1|TRBV11-2
TGTGCCAGCATTGGCATCACACCGAACACTGAAGCTTTCTTT
CASIGITPNTEAFF
>TRBD1|14|TRBJ1-5|TRBV27
TGTGCCAGCACCACAGGGGGGGGTAAGCAGCCCCAGCATTTT
CASTTGGGKQPQHF
>TRBD1|14|TRBJ1-1|TRBV6-6
TGTGCCAGCAGTCGACAGGGGAAGAACACTGAAGCTTTCTTT
CASSRQGKNTEAFF
>TRBD2|15|TRBJ2-1|TRBV6-5
TGTGCCAGCAGTTTCCGGGGACTAGCGGACAATGAGCAGTTCTTC
CASSFRGLADNEQFF
>-|17|TRBJ2-3|TRBV28
TGTGCCAGCAGTTCCCCCATAGCGCACACTAGCACAGATACGCAGTATTTT
CASSSPIAHTSTDTQYF
>TRBD1|17|TRBJ2-7|TRBV14
TGTGCCAGCAGCCAAGATAGCAGGACAGGGTTTGGGGACGAGCAGTACTTC
CASSQDSRTGFGDEQYF
>TRBD1|14|TRBJ1-2|TRBV7-2
TGTGCCAGCAGCTCGACAGGGGCAAACTATGGCTACACCTTC
CASSSTGANYGYTF
>-|13|TRBJ2-7|TRBV7-9
TGTGCCAGCAGCTTTGACAGCTCCTACGAGCAGTACTTC
CASSFDSSYEQYF
>TRBD1|15|TRBJ1-1|TRBV28
TGTGCCAGCAGTTTTCAGACAGGGAGAAAAACTGAAGCTTTCTTT
CASSFQTGRKTEAFF
>-|12|TRBJ1-2|TRBV28
TGTGCCAGCCTGTGGGACACTGATGGCTACACCTTC
CASLWDTDGYTF
>TRBD1|14|TRBJ1-5|TRBV27
TGTGCCAGCAGTTCCGGACAGGGCTATCAGCCCCAGCATTTT
CASSSGQGYQPQHF
>-|12|TRBJ1-4|TRBV30
TGTGCCTGGAGTATTAACGGTGAAAAACTGTTTTTT
CAWSINGEKLFF
>TRBD1|14|TRBJ1-2|TRBV4-1
TGCGCCAGCAGCCAAGAAGGACAGGGACATGGCTACACCTTC
CASSQEGQGHGYTF
>TRBD1|16|TRBJ1-1|TRBV7-8
TGTGCCAGCAGCTTAGAAATGACAGGGGGTGTGTCTGAAGCTTTCTTT
CASSLEMTGGVSEAFF